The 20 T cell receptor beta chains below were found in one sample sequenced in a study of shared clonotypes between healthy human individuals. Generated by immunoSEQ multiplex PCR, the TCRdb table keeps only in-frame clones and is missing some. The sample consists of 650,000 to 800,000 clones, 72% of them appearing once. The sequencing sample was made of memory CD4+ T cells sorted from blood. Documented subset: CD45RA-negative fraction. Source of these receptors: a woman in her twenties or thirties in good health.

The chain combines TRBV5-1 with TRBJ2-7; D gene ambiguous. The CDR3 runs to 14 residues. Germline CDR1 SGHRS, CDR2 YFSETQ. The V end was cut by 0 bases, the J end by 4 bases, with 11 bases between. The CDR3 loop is CASSLGPGPYEQYF. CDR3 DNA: TGCGCCAGCAGCTTGGGACCCGGGCCATACGAGCAGTACTTC.

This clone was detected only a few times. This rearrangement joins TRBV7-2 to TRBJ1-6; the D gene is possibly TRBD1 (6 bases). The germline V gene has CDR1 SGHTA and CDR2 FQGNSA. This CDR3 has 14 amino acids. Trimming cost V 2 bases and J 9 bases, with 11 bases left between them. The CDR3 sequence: CASSLIQGGSPLHF. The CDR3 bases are TGTGCCAGCAGCTTAATACAGGGCGGTTCACCCCTCCACTTT.

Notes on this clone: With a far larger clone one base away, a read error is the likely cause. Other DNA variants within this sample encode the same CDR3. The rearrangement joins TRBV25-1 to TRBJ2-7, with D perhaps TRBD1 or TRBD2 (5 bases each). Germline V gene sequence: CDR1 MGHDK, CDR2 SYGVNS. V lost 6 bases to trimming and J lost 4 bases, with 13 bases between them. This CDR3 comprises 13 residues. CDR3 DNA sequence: TGTGCCAGCAGCCGGGACGTCCCTTACGAGCAGTACTTC. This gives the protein CASSRDVPYEQYF.

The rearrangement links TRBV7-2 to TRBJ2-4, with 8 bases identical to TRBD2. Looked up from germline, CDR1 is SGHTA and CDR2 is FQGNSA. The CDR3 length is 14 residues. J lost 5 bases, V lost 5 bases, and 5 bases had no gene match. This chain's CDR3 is CASSPPGLENIQYF. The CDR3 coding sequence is TGTGCCAGCAGCCCCCCGGGACTAGAAAACATTCAGTACTTC.

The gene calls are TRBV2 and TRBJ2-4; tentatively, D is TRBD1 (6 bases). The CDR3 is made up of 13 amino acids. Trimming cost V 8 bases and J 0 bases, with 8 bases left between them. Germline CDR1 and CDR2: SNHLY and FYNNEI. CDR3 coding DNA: TGTGCCAGCGCAGGGGAAGCCAAAAACATTCAGTACTTC. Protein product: CASAGEAKNIQYF.

CDR3 sequence: CASRGRGLRAFF. CDR3 coding DNA: TGTGCCAGCAGGGGGCGGGGTTTAAGGGCTTTCTTT. The chain uses TRBV11-2 and TRBJ1-1, with D possibly matching TRBD1 (5 bases). Trimming cost V 6 bases and J 11 bases, with 16 bases left between them. Germline V gene lookup returns CDR1 SGHAT and CDR2 FQNNGV. CDR3 length: 12 residues.

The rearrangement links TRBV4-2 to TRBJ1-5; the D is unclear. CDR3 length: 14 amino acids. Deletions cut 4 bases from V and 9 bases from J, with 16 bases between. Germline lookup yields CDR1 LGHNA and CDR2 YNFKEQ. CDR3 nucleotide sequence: TGTGCCAGCAGCCTCCGGGCCGCCAATGTGCCCCAGCATTTT. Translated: CASSLRAANVPQHF.

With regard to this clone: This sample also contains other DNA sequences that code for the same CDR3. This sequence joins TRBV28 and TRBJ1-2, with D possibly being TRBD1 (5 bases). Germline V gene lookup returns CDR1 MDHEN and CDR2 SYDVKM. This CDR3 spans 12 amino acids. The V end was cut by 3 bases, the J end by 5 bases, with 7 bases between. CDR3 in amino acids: CASSLDNYGYTF. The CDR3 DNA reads TGTGCCAGCAGTTTGGACAATTATGGCTACACCTTC.

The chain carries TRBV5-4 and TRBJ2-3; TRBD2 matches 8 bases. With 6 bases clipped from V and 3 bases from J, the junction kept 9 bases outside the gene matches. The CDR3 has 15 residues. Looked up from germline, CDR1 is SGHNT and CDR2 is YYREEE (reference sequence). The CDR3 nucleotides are TGTGCCAGCACCCCCGCCGGGAGGGCGACAGATACGCAGTATTTT. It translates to CASTPAGRATDTQYF.

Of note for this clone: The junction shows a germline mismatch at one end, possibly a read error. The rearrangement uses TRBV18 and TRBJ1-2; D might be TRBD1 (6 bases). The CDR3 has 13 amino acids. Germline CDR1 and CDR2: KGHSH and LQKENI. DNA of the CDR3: TGTGCCAGCTCACCTGGTCCCAAGACAGGACTCATCTTC. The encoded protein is CASSPGPKTGLIF.

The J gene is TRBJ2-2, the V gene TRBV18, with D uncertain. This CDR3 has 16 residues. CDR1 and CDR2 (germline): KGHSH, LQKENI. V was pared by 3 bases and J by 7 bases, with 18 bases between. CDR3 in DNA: TGTGCCAGCTCACCCCCTTCGGAGCTTGTTGGCGGGGAGCTGTTTTTT. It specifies CASSPPSELVGGELFF.

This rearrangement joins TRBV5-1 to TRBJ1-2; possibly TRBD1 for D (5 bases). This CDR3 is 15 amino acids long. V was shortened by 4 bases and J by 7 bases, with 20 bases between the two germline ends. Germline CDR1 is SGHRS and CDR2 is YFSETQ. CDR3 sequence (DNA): TGCGCCAGCAGCCCTGGGACGAGAGGCGCGATTGGCTACACCTTC. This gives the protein CASSPGTRGAIGYTF. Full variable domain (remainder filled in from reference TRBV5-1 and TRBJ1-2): KAGVTQTPRYLIKTRGQQVTLSCSPISGHRSVSWYQQTPGQGLQFLFEYFSETQRNKGNFPGRFSGRQFSNSRSEMNVSTLELGDSALYLCASSPGTRGAIGYTFGSGTRLTVV.

The CDR3 nucleotides read TGTGCCAGTAGTACTAGCGGGAGGGGGTGGAATGAGCAGTTCTTC. Its protein product is CASSTSGRGWNEQFF. V is TRBV19 and J is TRBJ2-1, with TRBD2 identical over 12 bases. The CDR3 extends over 15 amino acids. Germline V gene sequence: CDR1 LNHDA, CDR2 SQIVND (reference sequence). Trimming at V came to 4 bases and at J to 7 bases, leaving 5 bases not matched to a gene.

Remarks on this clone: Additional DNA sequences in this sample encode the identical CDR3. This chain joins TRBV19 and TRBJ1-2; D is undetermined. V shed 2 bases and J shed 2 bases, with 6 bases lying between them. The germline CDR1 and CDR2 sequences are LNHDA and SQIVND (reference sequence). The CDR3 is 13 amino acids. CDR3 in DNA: TGTGCCAGTAGTATACGGAGCAACTATGGCTACACCTTC. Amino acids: CASSIRSNYGYTF.

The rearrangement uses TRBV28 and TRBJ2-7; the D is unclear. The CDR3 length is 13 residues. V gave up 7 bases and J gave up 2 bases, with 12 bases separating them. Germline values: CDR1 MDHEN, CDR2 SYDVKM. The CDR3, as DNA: TGTGCCAGCAAGGGTTCCCCAACCTACGAGCAGTACTTC. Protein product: CASKGSPTYEQYF.

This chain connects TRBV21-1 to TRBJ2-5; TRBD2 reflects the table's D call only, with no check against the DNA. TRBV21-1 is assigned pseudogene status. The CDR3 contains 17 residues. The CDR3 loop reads CASSNQRLAGVLETQYF. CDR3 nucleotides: TGTGCCAGCAGCAACCAGCGACTAGCGGGAGTCCTAGAGACCCAGTACTTC.

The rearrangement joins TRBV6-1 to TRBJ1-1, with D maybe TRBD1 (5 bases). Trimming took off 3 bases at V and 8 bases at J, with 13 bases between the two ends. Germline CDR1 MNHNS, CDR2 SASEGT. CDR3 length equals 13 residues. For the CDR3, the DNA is TGTGCCAGCAGTGATAGAGTCGGGACCGAAGCTTTCTTT. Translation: CASSDRVGTEAFF.

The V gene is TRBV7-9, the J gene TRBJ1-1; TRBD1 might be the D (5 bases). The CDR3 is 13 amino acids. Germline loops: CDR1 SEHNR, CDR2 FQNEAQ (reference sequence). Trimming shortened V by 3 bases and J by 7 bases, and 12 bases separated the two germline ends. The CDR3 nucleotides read TGTGCCAGCAGCTTTGGGGGTAAGGATGAAGCTTTCTTT. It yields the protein CASSFGGKDEAFF.

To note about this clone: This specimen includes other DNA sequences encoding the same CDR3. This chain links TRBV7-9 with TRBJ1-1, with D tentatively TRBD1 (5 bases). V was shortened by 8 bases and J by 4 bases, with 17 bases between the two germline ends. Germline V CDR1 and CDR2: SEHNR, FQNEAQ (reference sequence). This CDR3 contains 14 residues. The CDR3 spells CASQLPAGGTEAFF. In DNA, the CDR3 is TGTGCCAGCCAGCTTCCAGCCGGGGGCACTGAAGCTTTCTTT.

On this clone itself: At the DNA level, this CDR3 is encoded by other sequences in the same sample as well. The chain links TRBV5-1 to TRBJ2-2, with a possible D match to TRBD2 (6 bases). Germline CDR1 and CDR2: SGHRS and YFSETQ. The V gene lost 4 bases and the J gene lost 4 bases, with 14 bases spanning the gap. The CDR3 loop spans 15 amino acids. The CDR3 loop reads CASSPGTEGTGELFF. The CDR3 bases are TGCGCCAGCAGCCCGGGGACGGAGGGCACCGGGGAGCTGTTTTTT.